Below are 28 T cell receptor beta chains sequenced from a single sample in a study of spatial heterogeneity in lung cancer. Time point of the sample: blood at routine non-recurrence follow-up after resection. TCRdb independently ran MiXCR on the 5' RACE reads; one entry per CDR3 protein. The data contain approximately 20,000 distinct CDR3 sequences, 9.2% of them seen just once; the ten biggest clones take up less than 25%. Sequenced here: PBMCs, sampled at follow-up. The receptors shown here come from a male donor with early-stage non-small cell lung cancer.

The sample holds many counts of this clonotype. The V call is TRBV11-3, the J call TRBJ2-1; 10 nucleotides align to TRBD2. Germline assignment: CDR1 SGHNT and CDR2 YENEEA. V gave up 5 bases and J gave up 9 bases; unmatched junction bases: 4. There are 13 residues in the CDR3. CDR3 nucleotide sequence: TGTGCCAGCAGCCCGGGACTAGCGCTTGAGCAGTTCTTC. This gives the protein CASSPGLALEQFF.

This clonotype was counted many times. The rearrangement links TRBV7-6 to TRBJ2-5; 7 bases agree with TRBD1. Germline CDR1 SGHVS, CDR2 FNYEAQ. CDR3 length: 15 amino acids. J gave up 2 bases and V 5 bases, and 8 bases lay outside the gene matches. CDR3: CASSPPEGQQETQYF. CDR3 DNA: TGTGCCAGCAGCCCCCCAGAGGGACAGCAAGAGACCCAGTACTTC.

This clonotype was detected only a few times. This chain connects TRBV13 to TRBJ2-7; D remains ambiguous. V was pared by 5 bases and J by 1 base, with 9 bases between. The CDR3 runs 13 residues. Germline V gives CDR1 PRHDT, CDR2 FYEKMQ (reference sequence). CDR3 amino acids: CASSLWGSYEQYF. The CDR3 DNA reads TGTGCCAGCAGCCTGTGGGGATCCTACGAGCAGTACTTC.

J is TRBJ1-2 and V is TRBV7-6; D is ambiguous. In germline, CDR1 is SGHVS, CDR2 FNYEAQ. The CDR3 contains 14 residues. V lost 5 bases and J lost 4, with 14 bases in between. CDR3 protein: CASSPGPGSYGYTF. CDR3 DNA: TGTGCCAGCAGCCCCGGGCCAGGCTCCTATGGCTACACCTTC.

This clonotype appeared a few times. The CDR3 reads CASSRGLRETQYF. CDR3 nucleotides: TGTGCCAGTAGTCGGGGGCTGAGGGAGACCCAGTACTTC. V usage is TRBV19 and J usage is TRBJ2-5; D could derive from TRBD1 or TRBD2 (6 bases each). The CDR3 totals 13 residues. Germline V gives CDR1 LNHDA, CDR2 SQIVND (reference sequence). Trimming shortened V by 5 bases and J by 5 bases, and 12 bases separated the two germline ends.

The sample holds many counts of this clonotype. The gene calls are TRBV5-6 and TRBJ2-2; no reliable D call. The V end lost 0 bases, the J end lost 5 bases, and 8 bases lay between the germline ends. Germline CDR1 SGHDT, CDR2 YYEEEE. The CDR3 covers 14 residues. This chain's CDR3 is CASSLGSETGELFF. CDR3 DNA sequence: TGTGCCAGCAGCTTGGGCAGCGAGACCGGGGAGCTGTTTTTT.

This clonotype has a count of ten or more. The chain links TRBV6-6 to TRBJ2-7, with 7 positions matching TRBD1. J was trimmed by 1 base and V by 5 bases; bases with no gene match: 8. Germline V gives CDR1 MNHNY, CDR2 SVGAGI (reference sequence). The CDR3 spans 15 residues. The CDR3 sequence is CASSDHPTGSYEQYF. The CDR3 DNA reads TGTGCCAGCAGTGATCACCCGACAGGGTCCTACGAGCAGTACTTC.

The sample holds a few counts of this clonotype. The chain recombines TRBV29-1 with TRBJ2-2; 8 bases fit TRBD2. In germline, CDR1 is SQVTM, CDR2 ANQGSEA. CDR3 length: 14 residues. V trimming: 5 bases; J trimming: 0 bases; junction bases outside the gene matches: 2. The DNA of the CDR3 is TGCAGCGTTAGCGGGGGAACGAACACCGGGGAGCTGTTTTTT. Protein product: CSVSGGTNTGELFF.

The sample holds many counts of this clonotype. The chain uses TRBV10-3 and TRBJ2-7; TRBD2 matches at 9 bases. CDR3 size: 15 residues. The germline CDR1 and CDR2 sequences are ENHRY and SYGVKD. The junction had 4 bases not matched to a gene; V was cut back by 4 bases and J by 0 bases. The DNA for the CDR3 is TGTGCCATCAGTGCGAGCGGGGGGTTCTCCTACGAGCAGTACTTC. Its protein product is CAISASGGFSYEQYF.

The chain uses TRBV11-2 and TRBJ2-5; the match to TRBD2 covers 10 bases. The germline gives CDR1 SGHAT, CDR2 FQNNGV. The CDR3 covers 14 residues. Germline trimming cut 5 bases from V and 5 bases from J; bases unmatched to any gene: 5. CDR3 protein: CASSPGLAEETQYF. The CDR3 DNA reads TGTGCCAGCAGCCCAGGACTAGCGGAGGAGACCCAGTACTTC.

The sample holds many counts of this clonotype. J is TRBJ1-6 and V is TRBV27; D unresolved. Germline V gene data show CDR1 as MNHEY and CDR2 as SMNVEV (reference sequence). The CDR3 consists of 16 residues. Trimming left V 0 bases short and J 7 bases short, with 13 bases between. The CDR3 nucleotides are TGTGCCAGCAGTTTATCGTTTTCCGAAGTAAATTCACCCCTCCACTTT. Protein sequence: CASSLSFSEVNSPLHF.

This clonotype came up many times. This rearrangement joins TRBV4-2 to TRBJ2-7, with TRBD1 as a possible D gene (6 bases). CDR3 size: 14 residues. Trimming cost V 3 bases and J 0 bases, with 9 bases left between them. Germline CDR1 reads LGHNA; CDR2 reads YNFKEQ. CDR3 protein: CASSQSDSSYEQYF. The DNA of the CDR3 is TGTGCCAGCAGCCAGTCGGACAGCTCCTACGAGCAGTACTTC.

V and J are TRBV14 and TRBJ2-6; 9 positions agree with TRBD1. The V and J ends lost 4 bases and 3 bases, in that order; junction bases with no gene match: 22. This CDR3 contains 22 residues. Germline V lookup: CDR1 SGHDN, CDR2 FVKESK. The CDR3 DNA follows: TGTGCCAGCAGCCCCCCCGAGACCGACAGGGGGGAAAGGTTTTTTGGGGCCAACGTCCTGACTTTC. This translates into CASSPPETDRGERFFGANVLTF.

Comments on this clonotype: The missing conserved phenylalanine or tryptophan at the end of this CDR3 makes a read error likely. The CDR3 protein is CASSLDRAGGRQETQYL. The CDR3, as DNA: TGTGCCAGCAGCTTAGATCGGGCCGGGGGCAGGCAAGAGACCCAGTACCTC. This chain connects TRBV11-2 to TRBJ2-5; D may correspond to TRBD1 or TRBD2 (6 bases each). This CDR3 is 17 amino acids long. Germline V CDR1 and CDR2: SGHAT, FQNNGV. Trimming took 0 bases from V and 2 from J, leaving 16 bases between them.

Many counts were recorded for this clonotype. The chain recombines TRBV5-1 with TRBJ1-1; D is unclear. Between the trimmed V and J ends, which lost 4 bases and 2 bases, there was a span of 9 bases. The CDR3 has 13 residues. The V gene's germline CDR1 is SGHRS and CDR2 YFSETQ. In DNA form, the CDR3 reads TGCGCCAGCAGCGTCTCGGCAAACACTGAAGCTTTCTTT. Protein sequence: CASSVSANTEAFF. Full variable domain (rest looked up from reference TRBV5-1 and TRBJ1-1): KAGVTQTPRYLIKTRGQQVTLSCSPISGHRSVSWYQQTPGQGLQFLFEYFSETQRNKGNFPGRFSGRQFSNSRSEMNVSTLELGDSALYLCASSVSANTEAFFGQGTRLTVV.

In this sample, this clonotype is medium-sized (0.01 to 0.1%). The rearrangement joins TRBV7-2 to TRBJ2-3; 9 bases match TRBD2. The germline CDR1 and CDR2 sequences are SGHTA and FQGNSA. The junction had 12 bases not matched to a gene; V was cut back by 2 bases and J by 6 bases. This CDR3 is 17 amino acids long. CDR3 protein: CASSLWGRGGASDTQYF. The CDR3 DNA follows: TGTGCCAGCAGCTTATGGGGCCGCGGGGGGGCCTCGGATACGCAGTATTTT.

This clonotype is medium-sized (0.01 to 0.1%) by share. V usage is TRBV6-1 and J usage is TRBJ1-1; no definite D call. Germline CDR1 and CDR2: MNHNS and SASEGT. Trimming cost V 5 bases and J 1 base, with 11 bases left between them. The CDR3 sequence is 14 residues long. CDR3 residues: CASSRFQQNTEAFF. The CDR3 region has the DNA TGTGCCAGCAGTCGATTTCAACAGAACACTGAAGCTTTCTTT.

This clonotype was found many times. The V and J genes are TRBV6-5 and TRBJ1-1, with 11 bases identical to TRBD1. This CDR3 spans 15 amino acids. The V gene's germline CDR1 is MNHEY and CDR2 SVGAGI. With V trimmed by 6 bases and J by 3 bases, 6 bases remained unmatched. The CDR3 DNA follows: TGTGCCAGCAGCCCCGGACAGGGGGCTGACACTGAAGCTTTCTTT. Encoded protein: CASSPGQGADTEAFF.

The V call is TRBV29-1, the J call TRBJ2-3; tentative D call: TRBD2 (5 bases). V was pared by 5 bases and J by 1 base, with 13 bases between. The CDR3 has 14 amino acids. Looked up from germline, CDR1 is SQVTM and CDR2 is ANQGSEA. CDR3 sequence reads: CSVSAGAGTDTQYF. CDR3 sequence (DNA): TGCAGCGTTTCCGCGGGCGCGGGCACAGATACGCAGTATTTT.

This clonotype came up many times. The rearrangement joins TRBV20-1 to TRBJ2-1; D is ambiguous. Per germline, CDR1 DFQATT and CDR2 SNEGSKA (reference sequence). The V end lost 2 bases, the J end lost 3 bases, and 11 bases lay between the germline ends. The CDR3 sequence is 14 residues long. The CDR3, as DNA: TGCAGTGCTAGAAGTTCGGGTGACTACAATGAGCAGTTCTTC. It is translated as CSARSSGDYNEQFF.

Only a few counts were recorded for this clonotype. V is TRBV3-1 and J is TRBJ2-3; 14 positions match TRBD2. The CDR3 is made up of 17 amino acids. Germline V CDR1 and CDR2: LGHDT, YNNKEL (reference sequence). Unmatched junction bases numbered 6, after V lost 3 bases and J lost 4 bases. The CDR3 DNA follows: TGTGCCAGCAGCCAGCTTCCGGGACTAGCGGGAGCAGATACGCAGTATTTT. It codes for CASSQLPGLAGADTQYF.

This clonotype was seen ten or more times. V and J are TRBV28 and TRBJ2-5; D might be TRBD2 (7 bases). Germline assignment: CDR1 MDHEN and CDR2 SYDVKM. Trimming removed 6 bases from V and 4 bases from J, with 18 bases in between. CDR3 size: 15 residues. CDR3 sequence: CASRIPLGGGETQYF. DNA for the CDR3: TGTGCCAGCAGGATCCCCCTGGGAGGGGGAGAGACCCAGTACTTC.

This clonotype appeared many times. CDR3 sequence: CASSSLAEWNGYTF. CDR3 bases: TGTGCCAGCAGCTCACTCGCGGAATGGAATGGCTACACCTTC. The V gene is TRBV5-6, the J gene TRBJ1-2, with D uncertain. Trimming removed 3 bases at V and 6 bases at J, with 15 bases between. Germline CDR1 is SGHDT and CDR2 is YYEEEE. The CDR3 is made up of 14 amino acids.

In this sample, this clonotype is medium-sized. The CDR3 DNA sequence: TGTGCCAGCAGCTCCACCGGGACTAGCGTGGATACGCAGTATTTT. Translating it yields CASSSTGTSVDTQYF. The chain combines TRBV7-2 with TRBJ2-3; 10 nucleotides match TRBD2. The germline gives CDR1 SGHTA, CDR2 FQGNSA. This CDR3 spans 15 amino acids. The V segment lost 4 bases and the J segment 6 bases; nucleotides outside the gene matches: 7.

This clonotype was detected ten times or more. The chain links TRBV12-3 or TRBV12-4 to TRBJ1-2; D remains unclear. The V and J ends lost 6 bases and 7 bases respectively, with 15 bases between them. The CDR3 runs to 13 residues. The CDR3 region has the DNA TGTGCCAGCAGCCCTCCTAGGGTTACTGGCTACACCTTC. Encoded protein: CASSPPRVTGYTF.

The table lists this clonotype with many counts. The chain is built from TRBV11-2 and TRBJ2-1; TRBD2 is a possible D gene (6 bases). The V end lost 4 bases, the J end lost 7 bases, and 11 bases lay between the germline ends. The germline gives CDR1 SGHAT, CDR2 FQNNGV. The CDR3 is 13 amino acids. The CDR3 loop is CASSYGLANEQFF. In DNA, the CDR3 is TGTGCCAGCAGCTATGGCCTAGCGAATGAGCAGTTCTTC.

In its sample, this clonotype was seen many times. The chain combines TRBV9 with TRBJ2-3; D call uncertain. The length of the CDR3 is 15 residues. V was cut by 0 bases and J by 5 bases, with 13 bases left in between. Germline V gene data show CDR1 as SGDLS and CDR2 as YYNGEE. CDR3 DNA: TGTGCCAGCAGCGTAGATTCGGCTAGTAAAGATACGCAGTATTTT. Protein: CASSVDSASKDTQYF.

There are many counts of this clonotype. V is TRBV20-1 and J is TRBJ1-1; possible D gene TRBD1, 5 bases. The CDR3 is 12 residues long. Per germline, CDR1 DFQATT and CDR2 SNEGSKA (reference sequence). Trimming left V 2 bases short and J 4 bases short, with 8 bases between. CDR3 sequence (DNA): TGCAGTGCTAGATCCAGGGTCACTGAAGCTTTCTTT. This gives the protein CSARSRVTEAFF.